This T cell receptor (beta chain) stems from a study of technical replicates of blood from four donors. Sequencing used immunoSEQ multiplex PCR; TCRdb keeps in-frame clones, though not all of them. The data show 91,000 or so clones, approximately 95% seen once. CDR3 length: 14 residues. V dropped 4 bases and J dropped 7; count of bases not matched to a gene: 5. Per the germline V gene, CDR1 is MRHNA and CDR2 is SNTAGT. The source is a human donor in good health. Material: T cells isolated from PBMCs. The rearrangement links TRBV6-4 to TRBJ2-1; 9 nucleotides align to TRBD2. The chain's CDR3 is CASSVAGGPNEQFF. CDR3 nucleotide sequence: TGTGCCAGCAGTGTTGCGGGAGGGCCGAATGAGCAGTTCTTC.